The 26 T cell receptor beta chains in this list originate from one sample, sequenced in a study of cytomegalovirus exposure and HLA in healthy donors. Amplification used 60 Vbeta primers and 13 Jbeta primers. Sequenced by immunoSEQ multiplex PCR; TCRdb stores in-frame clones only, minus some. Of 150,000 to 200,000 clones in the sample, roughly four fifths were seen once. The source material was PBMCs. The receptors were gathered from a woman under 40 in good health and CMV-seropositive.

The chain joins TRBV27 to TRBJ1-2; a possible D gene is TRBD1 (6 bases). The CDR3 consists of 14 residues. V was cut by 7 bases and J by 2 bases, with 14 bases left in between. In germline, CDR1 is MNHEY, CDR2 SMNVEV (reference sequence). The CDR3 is CASTPGQGNYGYTF. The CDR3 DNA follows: TGTGCCAGCACCCCCGGGCAGGGGAACTATGGCTACACCTTC.

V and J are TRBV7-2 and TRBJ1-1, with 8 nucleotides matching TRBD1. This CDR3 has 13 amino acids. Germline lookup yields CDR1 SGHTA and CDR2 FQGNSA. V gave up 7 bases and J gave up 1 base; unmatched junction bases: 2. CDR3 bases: TGTGCCAGCAAGGGGACAGGGAACACTGAAGCTTTCTTT. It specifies CASKGTGNTEAFF.

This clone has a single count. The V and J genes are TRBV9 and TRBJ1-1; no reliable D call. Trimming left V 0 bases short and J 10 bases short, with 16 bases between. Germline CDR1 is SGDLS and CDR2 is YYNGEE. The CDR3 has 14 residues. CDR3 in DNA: TGTGCCAGCAGCGTAGCCCCGGACCCGGGAGGAGCTTTCTTT. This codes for CASSVAPDPGGAFF.

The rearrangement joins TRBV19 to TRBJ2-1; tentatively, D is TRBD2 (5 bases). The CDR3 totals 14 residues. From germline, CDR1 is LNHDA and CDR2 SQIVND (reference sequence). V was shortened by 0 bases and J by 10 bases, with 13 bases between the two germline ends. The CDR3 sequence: CASSIEGSRREQFF. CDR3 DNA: TGTGCCAGTAGTATAGAAGGGTCCCGGAGGGAGCAGTTCTTC. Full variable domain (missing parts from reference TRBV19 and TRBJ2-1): DGGITQSPKYLFRKEGQNVTLSCEQNLNHDAMYWYRQDPGQGLRLIYYSQIVNDFQKGDIAEGYSVSREKKESFPLTVTSAQKNPTAFYLCASSIEGSRREQFFGPGTRLTVL.

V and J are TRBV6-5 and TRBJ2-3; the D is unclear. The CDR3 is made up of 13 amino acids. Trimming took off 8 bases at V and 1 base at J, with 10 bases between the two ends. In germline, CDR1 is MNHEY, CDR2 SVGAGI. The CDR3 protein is CASVASGTDTQYF. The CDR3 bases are TGTGCCAGCGTGGCCTCTGGCACAGATACGCAGTATTTT.

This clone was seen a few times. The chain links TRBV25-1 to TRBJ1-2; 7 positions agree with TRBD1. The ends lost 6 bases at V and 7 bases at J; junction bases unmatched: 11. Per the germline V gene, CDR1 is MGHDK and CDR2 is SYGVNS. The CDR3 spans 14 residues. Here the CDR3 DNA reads TGTGCCAGCAGCCACTCAAAGGGGGCGTTTGGCTACACCTTC. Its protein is CASSHSKGAFGYTF.

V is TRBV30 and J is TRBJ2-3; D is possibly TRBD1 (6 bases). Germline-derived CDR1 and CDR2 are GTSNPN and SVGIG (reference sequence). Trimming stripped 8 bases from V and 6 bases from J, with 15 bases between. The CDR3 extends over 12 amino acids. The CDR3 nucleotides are TGTGCCGGCTGGGGTGGGGGCGATACGCAGTATTTT. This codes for CAGWGGGDTQYF.

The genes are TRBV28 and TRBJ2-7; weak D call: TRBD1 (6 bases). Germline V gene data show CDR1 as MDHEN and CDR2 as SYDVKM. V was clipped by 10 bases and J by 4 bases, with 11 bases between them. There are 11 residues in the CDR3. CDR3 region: CAITRGYEQYF. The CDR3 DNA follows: TGTGCCATTACCAGGGGTTACGAGCAGTACTTC.

The DNA of the CDR3 is TGTGCCAGTAGTATCCTTGGCGGGACCTTTCGAGCTGAGCAGTTCTTC. Protein product: CASSILGGTFRAEQFF. V and J are TRBV19 and TRBJ2-1; maybe TRBD2 (6 bases). CDR1 and CDR2 from the germline V gene are LNHDA and SQIVND (reference sequence). The germline V and J ends were trimmed by 3 bases and 9 bases, with 21 bases remaining between them. The CDR3 sequence is 16 residues long.

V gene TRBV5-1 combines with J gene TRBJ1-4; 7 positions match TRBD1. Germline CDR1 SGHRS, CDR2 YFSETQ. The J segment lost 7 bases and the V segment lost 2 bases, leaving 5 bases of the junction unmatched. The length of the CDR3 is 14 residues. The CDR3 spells CASSFGQDAEKLFF. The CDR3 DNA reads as TGCGCCAGCAGCTTTGGACAGGACGCTGAAAAACTGTTTTTT.

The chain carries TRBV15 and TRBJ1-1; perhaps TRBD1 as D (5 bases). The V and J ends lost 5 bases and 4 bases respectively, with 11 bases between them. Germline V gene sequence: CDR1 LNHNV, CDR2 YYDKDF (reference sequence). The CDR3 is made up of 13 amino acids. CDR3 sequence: CATSLRGGTEAFF. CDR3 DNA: TGTGCCACCAGCCTTCGGGGGGGCACTGAAGCTTTCTTT.

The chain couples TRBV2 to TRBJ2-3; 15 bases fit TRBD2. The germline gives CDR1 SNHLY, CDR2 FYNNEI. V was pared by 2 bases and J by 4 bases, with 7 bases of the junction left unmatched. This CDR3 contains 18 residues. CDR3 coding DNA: TGTGCCAGCAGTGAATATGGGACTAGCGGGGGGTTGGCAGATACGCAGTATTTT. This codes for CASSEYGTSGGLADTQYF.

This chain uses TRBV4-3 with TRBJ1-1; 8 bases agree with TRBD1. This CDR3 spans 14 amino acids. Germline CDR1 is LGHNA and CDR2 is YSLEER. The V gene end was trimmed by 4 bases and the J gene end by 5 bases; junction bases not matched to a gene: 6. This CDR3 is CASSLRTGLTEAFF. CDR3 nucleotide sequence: TGCGCCAGCAGCCTACGGACAGGGTTGACTGAAGCTTTCTTT.

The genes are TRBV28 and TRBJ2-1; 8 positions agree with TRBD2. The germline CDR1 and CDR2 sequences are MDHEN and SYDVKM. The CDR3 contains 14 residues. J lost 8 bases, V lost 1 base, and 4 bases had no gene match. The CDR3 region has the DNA TGTGCCAGCAGTTTATCGAGGCGGGAGGATGAGCAGTTCTTC. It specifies CASSLSRREDEQFF.

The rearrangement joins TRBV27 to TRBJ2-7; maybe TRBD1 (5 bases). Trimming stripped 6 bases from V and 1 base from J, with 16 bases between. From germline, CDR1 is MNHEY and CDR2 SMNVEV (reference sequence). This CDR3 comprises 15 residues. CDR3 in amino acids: CASSRLRQTSYEQYF. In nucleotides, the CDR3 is TGTGCCAGCAGCCGACTCCGACAGACTTCCTACGAGCAGTACTTC.

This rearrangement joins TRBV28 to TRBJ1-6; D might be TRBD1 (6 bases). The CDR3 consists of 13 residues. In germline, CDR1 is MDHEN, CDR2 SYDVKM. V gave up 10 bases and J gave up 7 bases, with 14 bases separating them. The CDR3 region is CANRDGQNSPLHF. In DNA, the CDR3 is TGTGCCAACAGGGATGGGCAAAATTCACCCCTCCACTTT.

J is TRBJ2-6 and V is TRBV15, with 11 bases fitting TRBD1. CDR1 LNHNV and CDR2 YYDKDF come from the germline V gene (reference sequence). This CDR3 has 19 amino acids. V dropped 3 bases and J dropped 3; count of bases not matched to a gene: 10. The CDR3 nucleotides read TGTGCCACCAGCAGCACCCAAGGGACAGGGGGTCATGGGGCCAACGTCCTGACTTTC. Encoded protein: CATSSTQGTGGHGANVLTF.

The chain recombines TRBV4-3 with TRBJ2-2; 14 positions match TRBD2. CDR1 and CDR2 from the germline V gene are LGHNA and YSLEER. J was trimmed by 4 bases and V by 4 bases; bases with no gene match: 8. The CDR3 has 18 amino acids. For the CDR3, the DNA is TGCGCCAGCAGCCCGGGGACTAGCGGGAGATCGGGCACCGGGGAGCTGTTTTTT. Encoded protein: CASSPGTSGRSGTGELFF.

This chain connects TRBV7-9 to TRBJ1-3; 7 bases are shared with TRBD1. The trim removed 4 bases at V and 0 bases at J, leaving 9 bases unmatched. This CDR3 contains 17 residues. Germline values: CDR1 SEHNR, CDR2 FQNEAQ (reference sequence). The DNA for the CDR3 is TGTGCCAGCAGCTCGACAGGGCCCTCCATCTCTGGAAACACCATATATTTT. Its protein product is CASSSTGPSISGNTIYF.

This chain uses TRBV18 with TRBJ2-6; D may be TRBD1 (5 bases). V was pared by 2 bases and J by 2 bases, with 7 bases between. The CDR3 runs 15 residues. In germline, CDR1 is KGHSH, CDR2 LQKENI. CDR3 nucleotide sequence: TGTGCCAGCTCACCAATCAGGGCTGGGGCCAACGTCCTGACTTTC. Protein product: CASSPIRAGANVLTF.

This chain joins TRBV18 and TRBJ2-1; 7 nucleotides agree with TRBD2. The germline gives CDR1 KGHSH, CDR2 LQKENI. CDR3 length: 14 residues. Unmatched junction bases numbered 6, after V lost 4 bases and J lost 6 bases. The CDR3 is CASSRAGLSNEQFF. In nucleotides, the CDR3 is TGTGCCAGCTCACGAGCGGGACTGTCCAATGAGCAGTTCTTC.

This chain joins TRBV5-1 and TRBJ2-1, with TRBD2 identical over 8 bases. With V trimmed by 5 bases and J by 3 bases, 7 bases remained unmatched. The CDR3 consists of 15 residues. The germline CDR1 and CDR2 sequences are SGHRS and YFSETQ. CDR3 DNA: TGCGCCAGCAGATCACGGGGGGGCGACTACAATGAGCAGTTCTTC. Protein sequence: CASRSRGGDYNEQFF.

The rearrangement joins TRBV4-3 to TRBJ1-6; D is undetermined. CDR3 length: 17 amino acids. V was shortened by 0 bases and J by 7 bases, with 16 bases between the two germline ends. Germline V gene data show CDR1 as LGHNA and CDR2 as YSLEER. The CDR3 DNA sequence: TGCGCCAGCAGCCAAGATCATTTACTAGGTAGGAATTCACCCCTCCACTTT. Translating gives CASSQDHLLGRNSPLHF.

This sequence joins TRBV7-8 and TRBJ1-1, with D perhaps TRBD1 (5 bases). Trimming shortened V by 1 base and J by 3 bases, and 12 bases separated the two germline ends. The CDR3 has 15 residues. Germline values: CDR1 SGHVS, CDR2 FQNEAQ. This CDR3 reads CASSLVGGGDTEAFF. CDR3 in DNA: TGTGCCAGCAGCTTAGTCGGGGGAGGGGACACTGAAGCTTTCTTT. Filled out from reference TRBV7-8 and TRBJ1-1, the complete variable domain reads GAGVSQSPRYKVAKRGQDVALRCDPISGHVSLFWYQQALGQGPEFLTYFQNEAQLDKSGLPSDRFFAERPEGSVSTLKIQRTQQEDSAVYLCASSLVGGGDTEAFFGQGTRLTVV.

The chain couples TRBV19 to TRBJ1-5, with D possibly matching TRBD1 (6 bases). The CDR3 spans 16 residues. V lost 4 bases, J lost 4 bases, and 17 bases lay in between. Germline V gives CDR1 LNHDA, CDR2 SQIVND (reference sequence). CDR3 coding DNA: TGTGCCAGTAGTAACCGACAGGCGGTTGGAAATCAGCCCCAGCATTTT. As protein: CASSNRQAVGNQPQHF.

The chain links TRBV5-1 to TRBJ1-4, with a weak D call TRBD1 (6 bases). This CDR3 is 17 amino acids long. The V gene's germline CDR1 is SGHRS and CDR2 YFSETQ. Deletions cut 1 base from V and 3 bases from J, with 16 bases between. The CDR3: CASSLIGGGRSNEKLFF. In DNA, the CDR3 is TGCGCCAGCAGCTTGATCGGCGGGGGGCGATCTAATGAAAAACTGTTTTTT. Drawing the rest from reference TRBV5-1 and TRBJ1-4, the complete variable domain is KAGVTQTPRYLIKTRGQQVTLSCSPISGHRSVSWYQQTPGQGLQFLFEYFSETQRNKGNFPGRFSGRQFSNSRSEMNVSTLELGDSALYLCASSLIGGGRSNEKLFFGSGTQLSVL.